One TCR beta chain is described in this entry. Per the authors' pipeline: Using reference gene primer amplification, nucleated cell counts were estimated. The method was immunoSEQ multiplex PCR; TCRdb's version includes in-frame clones alone and lacks a portion of them. D and trimming come from the DNA, and the V and J calls and clone size come from that table. There are hundreds of thousands of clones in the sample; over 75% occur only once, and about 14% lies in the top ten. The data belong to a study of blood T cell repertoires in COVID-19. About the research overall: Material from acute and convalescent COVID-19 was sourced from the United States, Italy and Spain. PBMCs, B-cell-depleted T cells, or T cells were the source of the cDNA or gDNA that made up the material.

CDR3 length equals 12 residues. CDR1 is MNHNS, CDR2 SASEGT, per germline. With 3 bases removed from V and 11 bases from J, the gap between germline ends came to 11 bases. The sequencing input was peripheral blood. The clonotype was recovered from a human donor in a cohort sampled during active COVID-19. The rearrangement links TRBV6-1 to TRBJ2-1; a weak D match, TRBD2 (5 bases). The CDR3 loop reads CASSESGEKQFF. The DNA for the CDR3 is TGTGCCAGCAGTGAGAGTGGGGAGAAGCAGTTCTTC.